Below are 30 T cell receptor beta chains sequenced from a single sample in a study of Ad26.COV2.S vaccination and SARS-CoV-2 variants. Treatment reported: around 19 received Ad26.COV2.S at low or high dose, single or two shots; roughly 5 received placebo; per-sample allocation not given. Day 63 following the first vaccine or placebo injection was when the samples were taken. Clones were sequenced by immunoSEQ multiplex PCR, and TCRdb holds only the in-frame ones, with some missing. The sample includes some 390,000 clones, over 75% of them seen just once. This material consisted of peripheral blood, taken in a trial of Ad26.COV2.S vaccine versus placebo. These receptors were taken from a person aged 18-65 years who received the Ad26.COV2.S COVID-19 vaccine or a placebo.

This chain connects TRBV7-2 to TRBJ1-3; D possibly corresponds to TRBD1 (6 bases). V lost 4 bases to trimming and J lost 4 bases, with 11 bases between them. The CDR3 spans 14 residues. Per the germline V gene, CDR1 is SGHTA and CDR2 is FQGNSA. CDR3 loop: CASSSAGDGNTIYF. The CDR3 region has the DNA TGTGCCAGCAGCTCCGCAGGGGACGGAAACACCATATATTTT.

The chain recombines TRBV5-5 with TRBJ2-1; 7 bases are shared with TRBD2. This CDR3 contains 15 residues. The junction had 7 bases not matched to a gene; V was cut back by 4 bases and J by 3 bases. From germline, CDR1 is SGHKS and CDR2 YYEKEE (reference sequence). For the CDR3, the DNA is TGTGCCAGCAGCAGGGAGGGGAACCTCTACAATGAGCAGTTCTTC. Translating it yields CASSREGNLYNEQFF.

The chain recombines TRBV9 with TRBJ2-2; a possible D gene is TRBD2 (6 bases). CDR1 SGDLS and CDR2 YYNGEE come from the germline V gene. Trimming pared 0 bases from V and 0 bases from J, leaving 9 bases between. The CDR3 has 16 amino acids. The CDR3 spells CASSVEAGSNTGELFF. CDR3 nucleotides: TGTGCCAGCAGCGTAGAGGCGGGATCGAACACCGGGGAGCTGTTTTTT. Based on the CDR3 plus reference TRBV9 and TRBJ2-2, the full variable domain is DSGVTQTPKHLITATGQRVTLRCSPRSGDLSVYWYQQSLDQGLQFLIQYYNGEERAKGNILERFSAQQFPDLHSELNLSSLELGDSALYFCASSVEAGSNTGELFFGEGSRLTVL.

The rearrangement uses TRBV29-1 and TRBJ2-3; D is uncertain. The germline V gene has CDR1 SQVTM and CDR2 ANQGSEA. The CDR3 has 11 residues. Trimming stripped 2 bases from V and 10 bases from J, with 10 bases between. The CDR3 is CSVESRDAQYF. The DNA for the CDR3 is TGCAGCGTTGAATCCCGTGACGCGCAGTATTTT.

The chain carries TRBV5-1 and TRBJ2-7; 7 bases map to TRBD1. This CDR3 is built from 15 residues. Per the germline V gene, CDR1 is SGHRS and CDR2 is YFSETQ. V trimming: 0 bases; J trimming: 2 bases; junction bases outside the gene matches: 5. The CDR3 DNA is TGCGCCAGCAGCTTGGCCCCGGACAGGACCTACGAGCAGTACTTC. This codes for CASSLAPDRTYEQYF.

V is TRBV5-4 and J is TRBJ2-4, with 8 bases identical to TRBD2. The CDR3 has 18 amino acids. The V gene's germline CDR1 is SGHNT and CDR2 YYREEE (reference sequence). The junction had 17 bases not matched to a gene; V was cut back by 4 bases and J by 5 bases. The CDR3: CASSTGGGTSLFQNIQYF. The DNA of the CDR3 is TGTGCCAGCAGCACCGGGGGGGGGACTAGTCTTTTCCAAAACATTCAGTACTTC.

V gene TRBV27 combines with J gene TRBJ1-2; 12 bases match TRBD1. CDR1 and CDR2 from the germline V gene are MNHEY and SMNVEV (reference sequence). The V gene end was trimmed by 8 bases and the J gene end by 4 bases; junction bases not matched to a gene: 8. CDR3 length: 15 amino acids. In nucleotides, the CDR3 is TGTGCCAGCCGCGAGGGACAGGGGGCACCCTATGGCTACACCTTC. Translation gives CASREGQGAPYGYTF.

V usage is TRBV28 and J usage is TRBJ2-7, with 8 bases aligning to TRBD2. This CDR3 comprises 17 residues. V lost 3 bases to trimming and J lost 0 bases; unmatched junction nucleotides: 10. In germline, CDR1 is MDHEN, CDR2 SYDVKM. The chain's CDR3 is CASSLRTSGPSSYEQYF. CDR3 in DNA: TGTGCCAGCAGTTTGCGTACTAGCGGCCCCAGCTCCTACGAGCAGTACTTC.

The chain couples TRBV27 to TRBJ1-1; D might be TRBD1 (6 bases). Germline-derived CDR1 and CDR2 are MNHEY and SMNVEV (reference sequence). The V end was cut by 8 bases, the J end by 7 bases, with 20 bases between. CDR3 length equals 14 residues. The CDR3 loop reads CASYTYRDIGEAFF. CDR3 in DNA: TGTGCCAGCTACACATACCGGGACATCGGTGAAGCTTTCTTT.

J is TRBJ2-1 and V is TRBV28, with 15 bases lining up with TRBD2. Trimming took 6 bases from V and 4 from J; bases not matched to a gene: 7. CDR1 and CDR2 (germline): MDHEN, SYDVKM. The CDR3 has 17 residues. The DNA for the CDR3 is TGTGCCAGCAGAAGGACTAGCGGGAGGGCCGTTTACAATGAGCAGTTCTTC. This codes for CASRRTSGRAVYNEQFF.

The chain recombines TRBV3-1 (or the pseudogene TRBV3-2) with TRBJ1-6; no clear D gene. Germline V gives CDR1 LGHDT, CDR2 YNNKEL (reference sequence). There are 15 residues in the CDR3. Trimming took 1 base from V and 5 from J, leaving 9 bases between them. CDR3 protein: CASSQVMGNNSPLHF. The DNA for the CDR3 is TGTGCCAGCAGCCAAGTAATGGGGAATAATTCACCCCTCCACTTT.

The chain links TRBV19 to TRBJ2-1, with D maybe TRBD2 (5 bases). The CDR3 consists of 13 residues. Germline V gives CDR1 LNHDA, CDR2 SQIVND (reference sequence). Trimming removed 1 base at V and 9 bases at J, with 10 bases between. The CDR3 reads CASSIGPSGEQFF. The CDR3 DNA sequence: TGTGCCAGTAGTATAGGGCCCAGCGGTGAGCAGTTCTTC.

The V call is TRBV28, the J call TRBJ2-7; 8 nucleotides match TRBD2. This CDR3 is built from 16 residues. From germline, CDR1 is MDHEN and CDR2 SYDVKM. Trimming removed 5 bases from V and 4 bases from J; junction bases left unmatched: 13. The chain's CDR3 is CASSQPTSGLWYEQYF. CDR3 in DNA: TGTGCCAGCAGTCAACCCACTAGCGGCCTTTGGTACGAGCAGTACTTC. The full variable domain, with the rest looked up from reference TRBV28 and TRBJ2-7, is DVKVTQSSRYLVKRTGEKVFLECVQDMDHENMFWYRQDPGLGLRLIYFSYDVKMKEKGDIPEGYSVSREKKERFSLILESASTNQTSMYLCASSQPTSGLWYEQYFGPGTRLTVT.

In DNA form, the CDR3 reads TGTGCCAGCAGTTTGTCTACAGGGGCTGGAAACACCATATATTTT. Protein: CASSLSTGAGNTIYF. The chain combines TRBV27 with TRBJ1-3; TRBD1 aligns across 7 bases. CDR3 length equals 15 residues. CDR1 is MNHEY, CDR2 SMNVEV, per germline (reference sequence). The J segment lost 2 bases and the V segment lost 3 bases, leaving 4 bases of the junction unmatched.

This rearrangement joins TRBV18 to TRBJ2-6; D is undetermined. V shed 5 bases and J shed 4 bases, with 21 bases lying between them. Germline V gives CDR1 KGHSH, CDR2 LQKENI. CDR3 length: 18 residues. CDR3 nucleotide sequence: TGTGCCAGCTCAAACCCGAGGTGGGATAAGGTGGGGGCCAACGTCCTGACTTTC. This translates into CASSNPRWDKVGANVLTF.

The CDR3 loop is CASSRASGRRGTDTQYF. CDR3 nucleotide sequence: TGCGCCAGCAGTCGCGCTAGCGGGAGGAGGGGCACAGATACGCAGTATTTT. The genes are TRBV10-2 and TRBJ2-3; TRBD2 matches 11 bases. This CDR3 is built from 17 residues. V shed 5 bases, J shed 1 base, and the junction held 8 bases outside the gene matches. CDR1 and CDR2 (germline): WSHSY, SAAADI.

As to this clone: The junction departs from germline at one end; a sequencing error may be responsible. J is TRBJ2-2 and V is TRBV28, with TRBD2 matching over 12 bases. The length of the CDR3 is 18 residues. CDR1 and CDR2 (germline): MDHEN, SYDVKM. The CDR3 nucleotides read TGTGCCAGCAGCTTATGGGCTAGCGGGAGGGCGGGAACCGGGGAGCTGTTTTTT. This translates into CASSLWASGRAGTGELFF.

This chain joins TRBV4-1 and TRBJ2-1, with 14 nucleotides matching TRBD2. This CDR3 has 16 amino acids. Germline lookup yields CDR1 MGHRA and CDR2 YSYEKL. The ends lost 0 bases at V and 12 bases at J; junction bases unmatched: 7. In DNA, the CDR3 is TGCGCCAGCAGCCAAGAGGGGACTAGCGGGAGAGTCGGGCAGTTCTTC. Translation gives CASSQEGTSGRVGQFF.

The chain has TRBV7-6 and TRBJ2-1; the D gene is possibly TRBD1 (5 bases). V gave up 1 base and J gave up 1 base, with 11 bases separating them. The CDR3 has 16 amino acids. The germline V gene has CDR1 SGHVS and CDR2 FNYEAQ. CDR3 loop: CASSLEGRPSYNEQFF. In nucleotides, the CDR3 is TGTGCCAGCAGCTTAGAGGGGCGGCCTTCCTACAATGAGCAGTTCTTC.

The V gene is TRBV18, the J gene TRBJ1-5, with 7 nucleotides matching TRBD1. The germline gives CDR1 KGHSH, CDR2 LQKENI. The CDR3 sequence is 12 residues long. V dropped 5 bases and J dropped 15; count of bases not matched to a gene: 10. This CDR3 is CASSSGQSGWHF. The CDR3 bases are TGTGCCAGCTCATCGGGACAGTCCGGTTGGCATTTT. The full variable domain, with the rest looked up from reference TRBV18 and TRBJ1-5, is NAGVMQNPRHLVRRRGQEARLRCSPMKGHSHVYWYRQLPEEGLKFMVYLQKENIIDESGMPKERFSAEFPKEGPSILRIQQVVRGDSAAYFCASSSGQSGWHFGDGTRLSIL.

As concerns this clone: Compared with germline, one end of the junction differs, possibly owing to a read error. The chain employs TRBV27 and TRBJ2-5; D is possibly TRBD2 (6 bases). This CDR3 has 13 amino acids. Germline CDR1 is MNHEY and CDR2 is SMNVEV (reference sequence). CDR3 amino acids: CASSPGLQGTQYF. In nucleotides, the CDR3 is TGTGCCAGCAGCCCGGGACTTCAAGGGACCCAGTACTTC.

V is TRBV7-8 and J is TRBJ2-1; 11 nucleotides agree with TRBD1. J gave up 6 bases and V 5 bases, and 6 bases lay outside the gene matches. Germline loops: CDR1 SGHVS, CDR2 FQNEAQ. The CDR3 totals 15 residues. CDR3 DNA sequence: TGTGCCAGCAGCCCAGGGACAGGGGGTGGCAATGAGCAGTTCTTC. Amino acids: CASSPGTGGGNEQFF.

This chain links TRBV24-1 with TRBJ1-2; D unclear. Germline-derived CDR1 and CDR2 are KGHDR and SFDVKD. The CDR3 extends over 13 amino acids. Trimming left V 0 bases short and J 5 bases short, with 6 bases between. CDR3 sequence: CATSDLRGYGYTF. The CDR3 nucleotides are TGTGCCACCAGTGATTTGCGTGGGTATGGCTACACCTTC.

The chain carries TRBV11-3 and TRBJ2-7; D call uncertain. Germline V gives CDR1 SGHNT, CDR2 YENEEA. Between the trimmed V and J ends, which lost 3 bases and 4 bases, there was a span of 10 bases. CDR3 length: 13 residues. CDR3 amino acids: CASSFNMNYEQYF. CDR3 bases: TGTGCCAGCAGCTTCAATATGAATTACGAGCAGTACTTC.

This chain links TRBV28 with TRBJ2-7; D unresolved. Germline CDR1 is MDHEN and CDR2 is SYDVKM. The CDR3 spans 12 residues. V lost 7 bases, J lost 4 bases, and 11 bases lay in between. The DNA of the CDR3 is TGTGCCAGCACGAGCAAATTATACGAGCAGTACTTC. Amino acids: CASTSKLYEQYF.

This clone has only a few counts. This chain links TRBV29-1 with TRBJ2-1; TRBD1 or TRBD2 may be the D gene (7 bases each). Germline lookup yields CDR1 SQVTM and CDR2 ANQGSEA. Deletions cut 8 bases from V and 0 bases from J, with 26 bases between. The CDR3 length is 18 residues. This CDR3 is CSTRRGLGGSSSYNEQFF. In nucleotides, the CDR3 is TGCAGCACACGAAGGGGGCTTGGCGGGAGTAGCTCCTACAATGAGCAGTTCTTC.

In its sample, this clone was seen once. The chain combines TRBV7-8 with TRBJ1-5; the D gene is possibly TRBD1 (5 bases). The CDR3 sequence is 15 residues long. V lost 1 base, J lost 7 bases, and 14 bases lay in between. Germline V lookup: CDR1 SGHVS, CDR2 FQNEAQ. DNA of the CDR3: TGTGCCAGCAGCTTAGGGTTCCGGGGCCGGCAGCCCCAGCATTTT. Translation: CASSLGFRGRQPQHF.

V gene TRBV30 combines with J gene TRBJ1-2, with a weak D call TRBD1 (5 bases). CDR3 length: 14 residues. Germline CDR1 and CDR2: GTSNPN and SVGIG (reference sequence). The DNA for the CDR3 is TGTGCTCACCTACGGGGGATGATGGGCTATGGCTACACCTTC. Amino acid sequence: CAHLRGMMGYGYTF.

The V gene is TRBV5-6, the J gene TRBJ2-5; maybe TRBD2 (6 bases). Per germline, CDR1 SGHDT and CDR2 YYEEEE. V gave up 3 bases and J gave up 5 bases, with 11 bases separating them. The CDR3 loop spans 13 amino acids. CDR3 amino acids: CASSWTSGETQYF. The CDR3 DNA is TGTGCCAGCAGCTGGACCAGCGGGGAGACCCAGTACTTC.

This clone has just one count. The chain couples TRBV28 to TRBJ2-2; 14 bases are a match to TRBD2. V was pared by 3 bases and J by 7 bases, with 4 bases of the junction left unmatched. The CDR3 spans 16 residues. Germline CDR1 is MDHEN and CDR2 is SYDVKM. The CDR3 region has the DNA TGTGCCAGCAGTTTGTCGACTAGCGGGAGGGGCGGGGAGCTGTTTTTT. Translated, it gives CASSLSTSGRGGELFF.